This paragraph reports one T cell receptor (beta chain). Its target is not known. The data were obtained in a study of T cell responses to AZD1222 COVID-19 vaccine. Study-level findings and limits: Repertoire sampling was restricted to post-peak T cell response timepoints. Rises in breadth and depth of Spike-specific TCRs came after two AZD1222 doses.

Trimming took 3 bases from V and 7 from J, leaving 17 bases between them. The CDR3 spans 15 residues. Germline V gene lookup returns CDR1 SGHKS and CDR2 YYEKEE (reference sequence). Here immunoSEQ multiplex PCR was the method, and the copy in TCRdb shows in-frame clones only, minus some. The sample has some 71,000 clones, around 83% seen once. The material was peripheral blood, obtained on day 0 of AZD1222 vaccination. This chain joins TRBV5-5 and TRBJ2-1, with D perhaps TRBD2 (6 bases). This clonotype was obtained from an adult in good health. CDR3 nucleotides: TGTGCCAGCAGCTCCCGCCCGGCGGGAACTAATGAGCAGTTCTTC. Its protein is CASSSRPAGTNEQFF.